A single sample gave rise to the 4 T cell receptor beta chains below, sequenced in a study of blood T cell repertoires in COVID-19. Here immunoSEQ multiplex PCR was the method, and the copy in TCRdb shows in-frame clones only, minus some. The repertoire consists of roughly 280,000 clones, with 85% to 90% occurring once and the leading ten covering about 11%. Sequenced: peripheral blood. These receptors were obtained from a woman in her 30s with COVID-19, enrolled during active disease.

This clone has just one count. The sample contains more than one DNA sequence encoding this CDR3. The chain has TRBV5-1 and TRBJ2-2, with 7 positions matching TRBD1. The CDR3 is 16 amino acids. After removal of 0 bases from V and 6 bases from J, the junction contained 8 bases not matched to a gene. Looked up from germline, CDR1 is SGHRS and CDR2 is YFSETQ. CDR3 bases: TGCGCCAGCAGCTTGGGACAGGGTCTGGTCTCCGGGGAGCTGTTTTTT. Its protein is CASSLGQGLVSGELFF.

This chain joins TRBV30 and TRBJ2-5, with D possibly matching TRBD1 (6 bases). Trimming took 2 bases from V and 1 from J, leaving 8 bases between them. The length of the CDR3 is 13 residues. Germline loops: CDR1 GTSNPN, CDR2 SVGIG (reference sequence). The CDR3 loop reads CAWSRGTQETQYF. Here the CDR3 DNA reads TGTGCCTGGAGTAGGGGGACCCAAGAGACCCAGTACTTC.

This chain connects TRBV18 to TRBJ2-5; D is possibly TRBD2 (6 bases). V lost 5 bases, J lost 5 bases, and 15 bases lay in between. The CDR3 spans 14 residues. Germline V gene sequence: CDR1 KGHSH, CDR2 LQKENI. The chain's CDR3 is CASSTGLSAETQYF. In nucleotides, the CDR3 is TGTGCCAGCTCAACGGGACTTTCGGCGGAGACCCAGTACTTC.

The chain carries TRBV19 and TRBJ1-5; possibly TRBD1 for D (6 bases). Germline values: CDR1 LNHDA, CDR2 SQIVND (reference sequence). Trimming removed 10 bases at V and 4 bases at J, with 11 bases between. The CDR3 has 12 amino acids. CDR3 protein: CATGQRNQPQHF. CDR3 nucleotide sequence: TGTGCCACCGGACAGAGGAATCAGCCCCAGCATTTT. The entire variable domain, with the rest obtained from reference TRBV19 and TRBJ1-5, is as follows: DGGITQSPKYLFRKEGQNVTLSCEQNLNHDAMYWYRQDPGQGLRLIYYSQIVNDFQKGDIAEGYSVSREKKESFPLTVTSAQKNPTAFYLCATGQRNQPQHFGDGTRLSIL.